The text below deals with one T cell receptor beta chain. These data originate in a study of blood T cell repertoires in COVID-19. Study context: Material from acute and convalescent COVID-19 was sourced from the United States, Italy and Spain. From T cells, B-cell-depleted T cells, or PBMCs came the material, which was cDNA or gDNA.

In the original processing: Estimates of nucleated cell counts were drawn from the amplification of reference gene primers. This table comes from immunoSEQ multiplex PCR, and its TCRdb copy is limited to in-frame clones, with some not included. V, J and clone size reflect that table, while D and trimming were determined from the DNA. This table holds about 73,000 clones, approximately 80% found once. Sequenced input: peripheral blood. The sequence was obtained from a woman in her fifties or sixties with acute or convalescent COVID-19.

This CDR3 is CASSQSVGGGDTQYF. The CDR3 DNA reads TGTGCCAGCAGCCAGTCAGTCGGTGGGGGCGATACGCAGTATTTT. The V gene is TRBV3-1 (or the pseudogene TRBV3-2), the J gene TRBJ2-3; D might be TRBD1 (6 bases). The CDR3 length is 15 residues. In germline, CDR1 is LGHDT, CDR2 YNNKEL (reference sequence). Trimming removed 3 bases from V and 6 bases from J, with 16 bases in between.